This TCR beta chain emerged from a study of T-cell memory formation after mild COVID-19. General study findings and limits: CD4+ contracting clones were mainly CM and EM; CD8+ ones, EMRA.

Constant-segment primers were used for 5'RACE, and the resulting TCR alpha and TCR beta cDNA libraries carried sample barcodes and UMIs. TCRdb analysed the 5' RACE reads with MiXCR anew, one entry per CDR3 protein. The sample records about 310,000 distinct CDR3 sequences, roughly 21% being singletons. Germline CDR1 and CDR2: SGHNT and YENEEA. Germline trimming cut 6 bases from V and 5 bases from J; bases unmatched to any gene: 12. The CDR3 loop spans 16 amino acids. Of note for this clonotype: The antigen is not known.

The chain links TRBV11-3 to TRBJ2-1; TRBD2 agrees at 8 bases. The sample comprised PBMCs or a T cell subset sorted from them (not recorded which). The source of this sequence is a man between 18 and 35 years old who had mild COVID-19 (a few samples of this study predate the infection). Cell type and time point are not known. This chain's CDR3 is CASSPRGASGNNEQFF. The CDR3 bases are TGTGCCAGCAGTCCGCGGGGGGCTAGCGGAAACAATGAGCAGTTCTTC.